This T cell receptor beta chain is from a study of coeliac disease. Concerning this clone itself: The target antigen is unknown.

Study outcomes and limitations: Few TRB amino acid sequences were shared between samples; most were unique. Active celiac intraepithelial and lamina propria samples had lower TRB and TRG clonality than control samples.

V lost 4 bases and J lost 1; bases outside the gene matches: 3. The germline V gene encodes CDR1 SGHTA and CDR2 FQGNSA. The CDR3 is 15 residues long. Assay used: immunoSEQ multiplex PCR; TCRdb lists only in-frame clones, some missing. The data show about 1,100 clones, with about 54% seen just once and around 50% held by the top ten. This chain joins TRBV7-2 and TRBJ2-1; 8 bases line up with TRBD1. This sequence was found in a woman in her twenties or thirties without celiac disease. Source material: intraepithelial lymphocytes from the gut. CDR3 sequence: CASSSRTGSYNEQFF. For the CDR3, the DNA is TGTGCCAGCAGCTCCCGGACAGGGTCCTACAATGAGCAGTTCTTC.